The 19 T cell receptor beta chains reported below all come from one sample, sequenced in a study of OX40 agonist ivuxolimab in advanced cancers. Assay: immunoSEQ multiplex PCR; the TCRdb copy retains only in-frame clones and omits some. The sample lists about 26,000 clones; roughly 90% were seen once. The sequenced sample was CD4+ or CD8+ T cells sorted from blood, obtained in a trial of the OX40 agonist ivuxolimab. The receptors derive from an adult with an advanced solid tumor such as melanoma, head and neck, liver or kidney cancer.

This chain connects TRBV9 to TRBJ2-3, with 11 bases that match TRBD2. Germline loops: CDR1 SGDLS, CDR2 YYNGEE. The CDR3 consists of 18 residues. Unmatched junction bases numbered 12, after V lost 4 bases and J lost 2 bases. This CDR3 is CASSSGGLAGGDTDTQYF. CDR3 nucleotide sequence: TGTGCCAGCAGCTCTGGGGGGCTAGCGGGAGGCGACACAGATACGCAGTATTTT.

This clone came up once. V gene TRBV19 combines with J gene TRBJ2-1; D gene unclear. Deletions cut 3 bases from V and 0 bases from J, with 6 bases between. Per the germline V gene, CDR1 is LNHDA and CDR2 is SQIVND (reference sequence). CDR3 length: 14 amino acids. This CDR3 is CASSIRDSYNEQFF. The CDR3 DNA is TGTGCCAGTAGTATCCGTGACTCCTACAATGAGCAGTTCTTC.

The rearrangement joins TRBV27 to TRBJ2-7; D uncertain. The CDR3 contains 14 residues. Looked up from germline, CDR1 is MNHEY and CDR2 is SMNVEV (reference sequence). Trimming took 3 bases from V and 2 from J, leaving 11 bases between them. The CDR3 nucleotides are TGTGCCAGCAGTTTCCGTTCTACTGCCTACGAGCAGTACTTC. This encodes CASSFRSTAYEQYF.

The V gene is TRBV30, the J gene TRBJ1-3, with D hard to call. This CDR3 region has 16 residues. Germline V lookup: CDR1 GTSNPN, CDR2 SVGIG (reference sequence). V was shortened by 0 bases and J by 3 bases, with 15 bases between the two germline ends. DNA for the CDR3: TGTGCCTGGAGTGTCGCAGGCCCCGGCGGTGGAAACACCATATATTTT. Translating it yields CAWSVAGPGGGNTIYF.

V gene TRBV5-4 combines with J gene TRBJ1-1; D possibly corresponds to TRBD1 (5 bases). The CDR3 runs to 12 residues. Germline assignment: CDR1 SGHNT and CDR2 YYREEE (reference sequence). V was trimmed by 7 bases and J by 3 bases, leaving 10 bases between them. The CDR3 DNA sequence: TGTGCCAGCGGCGTGGGGGACACTGAAGCTTTCTTT. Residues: CASGVGDTEAFF.

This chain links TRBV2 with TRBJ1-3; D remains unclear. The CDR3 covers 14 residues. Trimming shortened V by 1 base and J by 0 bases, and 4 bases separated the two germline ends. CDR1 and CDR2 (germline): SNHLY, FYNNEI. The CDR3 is CASSEGSSGNTIYF. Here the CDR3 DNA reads TGTGCCAGCAGTGAAGGAAGCTCTGGAAACACCATATATTTT.

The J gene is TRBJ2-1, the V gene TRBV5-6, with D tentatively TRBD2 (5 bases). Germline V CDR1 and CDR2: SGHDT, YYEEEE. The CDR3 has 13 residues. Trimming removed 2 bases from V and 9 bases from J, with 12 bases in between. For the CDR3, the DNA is TGTGCCAGCAGCTTCGTCGGGGATAGTGAGCAGTTCTTC. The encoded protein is CASSFVGDSEQFF.

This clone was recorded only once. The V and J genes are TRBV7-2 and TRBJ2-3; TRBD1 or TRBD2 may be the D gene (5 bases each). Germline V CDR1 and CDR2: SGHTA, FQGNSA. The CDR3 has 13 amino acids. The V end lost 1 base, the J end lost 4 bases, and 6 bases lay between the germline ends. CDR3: CASSLVGADTQYF. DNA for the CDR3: TGTGCCAGCAGCTTAGTGGGGGCAGATACGCAGTATTTT.

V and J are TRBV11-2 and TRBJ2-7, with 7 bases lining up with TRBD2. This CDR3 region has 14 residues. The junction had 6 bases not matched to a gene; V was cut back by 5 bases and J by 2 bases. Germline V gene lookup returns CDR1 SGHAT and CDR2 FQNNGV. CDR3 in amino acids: CASSVGGRAYEQYF. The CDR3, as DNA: TGTGCCAGCAGCGTAGGAGGGAGGGCCTACGAGCAGTACTTC.

The CDR3 loop reads CASSLYYAGITDTQYF. The CDR3 DNA follows: TGTGCCAGCAGCTTATATTATGCGGGAATCACAGATACGCAGTATTTT. V is TRBV7-3 and J is TRBJ2-3, with D possibly being TRBD2 (6 bases). Trimming removed 2 bases from V and 2 bases from J, with 14 bases in between. The CDR3 length is 16 residues. Germline CDR1 is SGHTA and CDR2 is FQGTGA.

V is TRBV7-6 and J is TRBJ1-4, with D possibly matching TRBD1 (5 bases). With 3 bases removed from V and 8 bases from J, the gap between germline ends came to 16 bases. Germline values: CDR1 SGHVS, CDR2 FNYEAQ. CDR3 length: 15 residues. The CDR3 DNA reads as TGTGCCAGCAGCTTGGAGGGGCTCCGAGAAGAAAAACTGTTTTTT. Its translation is CASSLEGLREEKLFF.

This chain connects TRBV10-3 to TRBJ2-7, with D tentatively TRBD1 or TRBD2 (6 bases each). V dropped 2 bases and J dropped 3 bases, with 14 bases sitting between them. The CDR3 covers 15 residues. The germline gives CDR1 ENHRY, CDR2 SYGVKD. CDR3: CAISEGDWGHYEQYF. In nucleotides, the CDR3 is TGTGCCATCAGTGAGGGGGACTGGGGGCACTACGAGCAGTACTTC.

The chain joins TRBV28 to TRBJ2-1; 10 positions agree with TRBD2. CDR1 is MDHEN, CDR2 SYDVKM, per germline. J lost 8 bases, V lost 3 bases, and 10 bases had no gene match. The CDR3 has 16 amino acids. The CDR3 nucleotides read TGTGCCAGCAGTTTCCCCACCCCTAGCGGGGGCGATGAGCAGTTCTTC. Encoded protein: CASSFPTPSGGDEQFF.

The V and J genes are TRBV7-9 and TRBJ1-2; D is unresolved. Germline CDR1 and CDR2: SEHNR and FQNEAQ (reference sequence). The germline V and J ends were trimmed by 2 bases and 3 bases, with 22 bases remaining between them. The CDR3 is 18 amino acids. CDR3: CASSLMRRGPGEDYGYTF. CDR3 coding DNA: TGTGCCAGCAGCTTAATGAGACGTGGTCCGGGAGAGGACTATGGCTACACCTTC.

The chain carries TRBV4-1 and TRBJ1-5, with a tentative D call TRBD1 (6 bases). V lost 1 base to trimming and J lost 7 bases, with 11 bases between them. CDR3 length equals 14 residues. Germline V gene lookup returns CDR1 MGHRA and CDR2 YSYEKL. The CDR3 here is CASSQVGGRQPQHF. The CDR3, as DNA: TGCGCCAGCAGCCAAGTGGGGGGCAGGCAGCCCCAGCATTTT.

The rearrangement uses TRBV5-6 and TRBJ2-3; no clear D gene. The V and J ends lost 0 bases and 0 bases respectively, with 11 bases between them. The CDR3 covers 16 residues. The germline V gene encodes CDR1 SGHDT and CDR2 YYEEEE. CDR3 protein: CASSLVVTASTDTQYF. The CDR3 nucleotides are TGTGCCAGCAGCTTGGTAGTCACTGCTAGCACAGATACGCAGTATTTT.

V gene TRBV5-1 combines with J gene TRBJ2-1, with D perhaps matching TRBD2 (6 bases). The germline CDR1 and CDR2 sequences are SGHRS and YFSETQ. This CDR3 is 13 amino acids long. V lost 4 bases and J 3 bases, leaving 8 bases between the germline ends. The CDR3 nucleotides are TGCGCCAGCAGCGGCGGGGACTACAATGAGCAGTTCTTC. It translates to CASSGGDYNEQFF.

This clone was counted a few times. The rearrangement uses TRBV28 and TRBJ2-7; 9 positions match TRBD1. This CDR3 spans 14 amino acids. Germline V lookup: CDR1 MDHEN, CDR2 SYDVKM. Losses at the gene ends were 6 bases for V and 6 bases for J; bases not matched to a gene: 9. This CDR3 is CASRLDRGPSEQYF. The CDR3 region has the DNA TGTGCCAGCAGGCTGGACAGGGGCCCCTCCGAGCAGTACTTC.

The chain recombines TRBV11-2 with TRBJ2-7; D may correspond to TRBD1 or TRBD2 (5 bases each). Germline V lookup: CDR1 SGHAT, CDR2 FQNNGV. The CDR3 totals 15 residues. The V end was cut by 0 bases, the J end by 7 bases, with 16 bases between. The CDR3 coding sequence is TGTGCCAGCAGCTTAGAGGCCGGGACCTCGAGGGAGCAGTACTTC. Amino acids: CASSLEAGTSREQYF.